These T cell receptor beta chains were read from a single sample in a study of T cells after posttransplantation cyclophosphamide. Clones were read by immunoSEQ multiplex PCR, and TCRdb kept only the in-frame ones, dropping some. This sample carries tens of thousands of clones, around 94% of them seen once, and the ten largest clones take approximately 3.1%. Sequencing was done on a sample of PBMCs. The receptor source for this set is a woman aged 45-60 years in good health and a related stem cell transplant donor. The conserved cysteine and the conserved F or W are not part of the CDR3 here.

J gene,V gene,CDR3 protein
TRBJ1-2,TRBV5-1,ASSSSLNYGYT
TRBJ2-1,TRBV7-9,ASSLSGQAYNEQF
TRBJ2-1,TRBV5-1,ASSLSSQSRGNEQF
TRBJ2-7,TRBV14,ASSLDTNSYEQY
TRBJ2-1,TRBV25-1,ASSETGNEQF
TRBJ1-5,TRBV27,ASSRTGGNQPQH
TRBJ1-2,TRBV5-1,ASSFSGTGSYGYT
TRBJ2-5,TRBV5-1,ASSLDRYQETQY
TRBJ1-1,TRBV2,ASSGSPGDTEAF
TRBJ1-2,TRBV9,ASSVDEGYYGYT
TRBJ1-4,TRBV14,ASSQVRQGNEKLF
TRBJ1-5,TRBV15,ATSREVGLKSNQPQH
TRBJ2-2,TRBV4-2,ASSRKGQGAVELF
TRBJ2-3,TRBV19,ASRVVAASTDTQY
TRBJ2-1,TRBV6-5,ATRTSEYNEQF
TRBJ1-2,TRBV28,ASSLPPPTGNYGYT